This T cell receptor (beta chain) is drawn from a study of cytomegalovirus exposure and HLA in healthy donors. The PCR employed 60 Vbeta primers together with 13 Jbeta primers. Profiling relied on immunoSEQ multiplex PCR, and the TCRdb table lists in-frame clones only, not all of them. The table shows over 200,000 clones, with approximately 80% occurring only once. Study observations and caveats: In a later analysis, several top co-occurrence clusters appeared linked to parvovirus B19, influenza, CMV and Epstein-Barr virus.

The sample holds many counts of this clone. The antigen remains unidentified. The CDR3 covers 14 residues. The V and J ends lost 6 bases and 0 bases, in that order; junction bases with no gene match: 3. Germline V CDR1 and CDR2: MNHEY, SVGAGI. Sample: PBMCs. This TCR derives from a woman in her thirties or forties in good health and CMV-seronegative. This chain joins TRBV6-5 and TRBJ1-1; 8 positions agree with TRBD1. CDR3 nucleotide sequence: TGTGCCAGCAGAACGACAGGGGTGAACACTGAAGCTTTCTTT. Translation gives CASRTTGVNTEAFF.